This TCR beta chain came from a study of regulatory T cells in long-lasting Graves disease. Building of the TCR beta libraries involved iRepertoire HTBI primers and Arm-PCR of CDR3 regions. Original handling: Samples revealed 50 to 75 TRBV and roughly 15 TRBJ segments. TCRdb passed the multiplex PCR reads through MiXCR, listing each CDR3 protein once. TCRdb's processing, not the authors', yielded these V and J calls. Among 650,000 to 850,000 distinct CDR3 sequences, around 30% were seen once, and the ten largest hold about two fifths. The study's findings and limits: Lower TCR diversity characterized persistent Graves' patients relative to newly diagnosed patients.

Unmatched junction bases numbered 10, after V lost 5 bases and J lost 7 bases. The germline CDR1 and CDR2 sequences are SQVTM and ANQGSEA. There are 14 residues in the CDR3. Time point denoted: persistent/refractory GD, antithyroid drugs over 5 years with positive TRAb. PBMCs provided the RNA from which the TCR library was made. Graves' disease diagnoses followed American Thyroid Association guidelines. Enrollment of patients was through an endocrinology department in Xi'an, China. The table lists this clonotype with a few counts. Its antigen is not identified. The TCR sequence derives from a female donor with Graves disease. The V and J genes are TRBV29-1 and TRBJ2-2, with TRBD1 identical over 7 bases. Sequences were derived from peripheral blood mononuclear cells (PBMCs), sampled when the disease was refractory, from a patient treated with antithyroid drugs. The CDR3 spells CSVLKDRVGGELFF. The CDR3 coding sequence is TGCAGCGTTTTAAAAGACAGGGTAGGCGGGGAGCTGTTTTTT.